This entry describes one TCR beta chain. The data originate from a study of T cell changes during pregnancy in multiple sclerosis. Germline values: CDR1 MNHEY, CDR2 SVGAGI. The CDR3 spans 16 residues. With 2 bases clipped from V and 2 bases from J, the junction kept 5 bases outside the gene matches. Data came from immunoSEQ multiplex PCR; TCRdb stores just in-frame clones and leaves some out. There are about 34,000 clones in the sample; around 90% occur only once, and approximately 3.3% lies in the top ten. The receptor's source is a female donor with multiple sclerosis, enrolled in a pregnancy study. This chain joins TRBV6-5 and TRBJ2-1; 8 bases are shared with TRBD2. This specimen was CD8+ T cells from peripheral blood mononuclear cells, taken in the third trimester of pregnancy. The CDR3 nucleotides are TGTGCCAGCAGTTACCAGAGCGGGAGTACCTACAATGAGCAGTTCTTC. Translating gives CASSYQSGSTYNEQFF.